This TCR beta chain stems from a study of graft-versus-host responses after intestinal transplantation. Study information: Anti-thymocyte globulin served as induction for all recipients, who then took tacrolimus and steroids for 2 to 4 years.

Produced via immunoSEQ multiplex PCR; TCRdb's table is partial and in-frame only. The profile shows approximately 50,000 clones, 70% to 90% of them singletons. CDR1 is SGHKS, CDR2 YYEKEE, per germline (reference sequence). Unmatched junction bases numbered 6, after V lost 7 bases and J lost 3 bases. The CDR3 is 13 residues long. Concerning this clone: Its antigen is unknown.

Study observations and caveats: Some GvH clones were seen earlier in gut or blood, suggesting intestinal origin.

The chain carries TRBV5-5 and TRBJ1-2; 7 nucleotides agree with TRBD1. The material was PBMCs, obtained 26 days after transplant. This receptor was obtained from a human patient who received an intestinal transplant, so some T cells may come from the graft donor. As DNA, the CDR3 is TGTGCCAGCTTGGGGCAGGGGGACTATGGCTACACCTTC. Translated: CASLGQGDYGYTF.